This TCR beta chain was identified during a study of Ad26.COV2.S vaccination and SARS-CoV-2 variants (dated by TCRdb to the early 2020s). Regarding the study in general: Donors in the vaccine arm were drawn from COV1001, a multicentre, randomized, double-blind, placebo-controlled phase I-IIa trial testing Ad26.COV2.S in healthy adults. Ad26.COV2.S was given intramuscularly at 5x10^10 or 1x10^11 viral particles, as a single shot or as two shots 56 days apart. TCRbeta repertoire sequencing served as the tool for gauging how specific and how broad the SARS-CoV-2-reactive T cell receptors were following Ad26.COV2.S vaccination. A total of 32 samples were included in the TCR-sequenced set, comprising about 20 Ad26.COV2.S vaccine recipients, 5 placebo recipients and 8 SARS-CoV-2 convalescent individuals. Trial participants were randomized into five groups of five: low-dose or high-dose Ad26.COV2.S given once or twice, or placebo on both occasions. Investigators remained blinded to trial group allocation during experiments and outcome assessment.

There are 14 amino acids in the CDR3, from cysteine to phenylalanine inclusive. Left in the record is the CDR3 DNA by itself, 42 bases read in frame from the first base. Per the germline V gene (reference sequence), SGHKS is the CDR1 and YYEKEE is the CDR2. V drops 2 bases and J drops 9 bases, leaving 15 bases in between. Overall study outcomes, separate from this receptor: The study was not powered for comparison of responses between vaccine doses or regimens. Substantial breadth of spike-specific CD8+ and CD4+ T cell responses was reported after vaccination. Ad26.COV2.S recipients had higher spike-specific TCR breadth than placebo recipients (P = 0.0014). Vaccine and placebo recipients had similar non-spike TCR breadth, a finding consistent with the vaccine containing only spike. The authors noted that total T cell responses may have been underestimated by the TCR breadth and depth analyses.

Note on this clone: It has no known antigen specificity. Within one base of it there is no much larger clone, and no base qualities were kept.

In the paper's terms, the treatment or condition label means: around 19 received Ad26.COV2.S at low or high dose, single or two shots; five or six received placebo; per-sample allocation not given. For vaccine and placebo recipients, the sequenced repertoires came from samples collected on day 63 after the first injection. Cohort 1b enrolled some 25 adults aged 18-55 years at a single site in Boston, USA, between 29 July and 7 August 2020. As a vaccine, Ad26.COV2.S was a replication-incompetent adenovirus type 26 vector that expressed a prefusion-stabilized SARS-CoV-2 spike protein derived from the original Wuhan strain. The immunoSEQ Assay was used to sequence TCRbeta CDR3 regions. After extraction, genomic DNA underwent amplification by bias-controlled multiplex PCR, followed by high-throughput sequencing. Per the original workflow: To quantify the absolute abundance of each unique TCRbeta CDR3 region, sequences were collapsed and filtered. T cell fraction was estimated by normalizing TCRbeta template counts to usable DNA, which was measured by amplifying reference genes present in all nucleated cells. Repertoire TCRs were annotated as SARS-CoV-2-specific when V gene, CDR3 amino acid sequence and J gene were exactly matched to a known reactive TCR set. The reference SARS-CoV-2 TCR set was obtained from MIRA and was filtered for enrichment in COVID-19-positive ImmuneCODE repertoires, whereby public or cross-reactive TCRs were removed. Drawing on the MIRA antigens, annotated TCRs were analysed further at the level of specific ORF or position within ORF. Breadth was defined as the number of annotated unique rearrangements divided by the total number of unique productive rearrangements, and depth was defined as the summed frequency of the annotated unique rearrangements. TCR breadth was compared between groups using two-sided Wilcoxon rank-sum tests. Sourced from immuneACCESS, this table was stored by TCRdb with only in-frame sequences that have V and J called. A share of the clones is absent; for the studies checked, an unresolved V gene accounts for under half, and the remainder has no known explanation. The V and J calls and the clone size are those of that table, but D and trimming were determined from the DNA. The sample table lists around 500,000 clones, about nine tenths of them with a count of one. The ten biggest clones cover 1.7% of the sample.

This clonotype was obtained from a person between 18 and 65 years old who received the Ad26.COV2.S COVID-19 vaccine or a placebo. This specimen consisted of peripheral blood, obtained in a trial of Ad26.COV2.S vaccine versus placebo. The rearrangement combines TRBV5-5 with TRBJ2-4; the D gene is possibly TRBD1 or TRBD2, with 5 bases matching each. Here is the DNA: TGTGCCAGCAGCTTCAGCGTCGGGGCAGGCATTCAGTACTTC. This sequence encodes CASSFSVGAGIQYF.